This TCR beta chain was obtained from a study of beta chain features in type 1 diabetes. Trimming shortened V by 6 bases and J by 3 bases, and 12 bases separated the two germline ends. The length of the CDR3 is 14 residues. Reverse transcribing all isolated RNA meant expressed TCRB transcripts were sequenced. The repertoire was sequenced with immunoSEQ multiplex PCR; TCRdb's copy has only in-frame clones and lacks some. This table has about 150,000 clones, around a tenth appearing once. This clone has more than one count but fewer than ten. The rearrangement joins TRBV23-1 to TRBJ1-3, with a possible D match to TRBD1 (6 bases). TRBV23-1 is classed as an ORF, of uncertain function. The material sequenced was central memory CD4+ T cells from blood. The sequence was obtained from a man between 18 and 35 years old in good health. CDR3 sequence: CASRGKGVGNTIYF. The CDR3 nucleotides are TGCGCCAGCAGGGGTAAGGGGGTTGGAAACACCATATATTTT.